The rows below give T cell receptor beta chains drawn from one sample of a study of blood T cell repertoires in COVID-19. Libraries were prepared by immunoSEQ multiplex PCR; TCRdb keeps only in-frame clonotypes and omits some of them. Of some 160,000 clones listed, 78% were seen once; the top ten hold approximately 15%. The specimen was peripheral blood. Every receptor here comes from a woman over 75 with acute or convalescent COVID-19. Each CDR3 is given with its conserved first and last residue. The order of the fields is J gene, V gene, CDR3 protein.

>TRBJ2-3|TRBV14
CASSQYRSRDTDTQYF
>TRBJ1-6|TRBV19
CASSTGQNNSPLHF
>TRBJ1-1|TRBV5-1
CASSLVAGGGTEAFF
>TRBJ2-1|TRBV5-1
CASSSGTGNEQFF
>TRBJ1-1|TRBV6-1
CASSDRDRGNTEAFF
>TRBJ2-5|TRBV15
CATSRGLAGGEAAQYF
>TRBJ2-2|TRBV15
CATSRATQGTGELFF
>TRBJ1-1|TRBV11-2
CASSLDGQSRAFF
>TRBJ1-4|TRBV30
CAWSAPQGRNEKLFF
>TRBJ2-6|TRBV5-1
CASSQGQSGANVLTF
>TRBJ1-5|TRBV2
CASNWAGNQPQHF
>TRBJ1-1|TRBV5-6
CASSSRRGGVGTEAFF
>TRBJ2-3|TRBV5-1
CASSLRSSGNTDTQYF
>TRBJ2-4|TRBV7-2
CASRTPGLADPKNIQYF
>TRBJ2-3|TRBV28
CASSLDVGGPDTQYF
>TRBJ1-6|TRBV25-1
CASSGLAGSDSPLHF
>TRBJ2-3|TRBV27
CASSPSLGRARDTQYF
>TRBJ1-4|TRBV27
CASSPWTETNEKLFF
>TRBJ1-4|TRBV5-1
CASSLQGATGEKLFF
>TRBJ1-6|TRBV28
CASSLASGGGSPLHF
>TRBJ2-7|TRBV5-1
CASSSPGGQEVLANEQYF
>TRBJ2-7|TRBV5-4
CASSLGGTSGAYEQYF
>TRBJ2-2|TRBV29-1
CSVGTSTANTGELFF
>TRBJ2-3|TRBV19
CASSTGRWPDTQYF
>TRBJ1-6|TRBV10-2
CASSALPGQGVSPLHF
>TRBJ2-7|TRBV24-1
CATKSPGFSYEQYF
>TRBJ2-5|TRBV19
CASSIVGGGGETQYF